The 3 T cell receptor beta chains presented below share a single source sample, sequenced in a study of shared clonotypes between healthy human individuals (dated by TCRdb to 2020 to 2022). For the CD8 naive samples, CD45RO-negative cells were positively selected for CCR7, yielding a CD45RA+CCR7+ population from which TemRA cells were excluded. Libraries were made using the immunoSEQ multiplex PCR assay. Here the immuneACCESS table is served through TCRdb, limited to in-frame sequences with V and J called. Missing clones are a known gap in these copies; in checked studies unresolved V genes cover under half, and the rest lacks a known reason. The sample includes millions of clones, with roughly 91% observed a single time. Clones ranked in the top ten supply approximately 1.7% of the sample. Sequenced material: naive CD8+ T cells from PBMCs. Taken with the paper, the label for cell subset or site translates to: CD45RA+CCR7+. The receptors shown here come from a young man in good health. Some clones in this sample may be carry-over from other donors' samples.

This chain uses TRBV28 with TRBJ2-2; 8 nucleotides agree with TRBD2. The CDR3 totals 16 residues. V shed 6 bases, J shed 4 bases, and the junction held 10 bases outside the gene matches. CDR1 and CDR2 (germline): MDHEN, SYDVKM. The chain's CDR3 is CASRLERGNPTGELFF. The DNA of the CDR3 is TGTGCCAGCAGATTGGAGCGGGGGAACCCCACCGGGGAGCTGTTTTTT.

The V and J genes are TRBV19 and TRBJ2-1, with D tentatively TRBD1 (5 bases). With 3 bases removed from V and 5 bases from J, the gap between germline ends came to 11 bases. The germline V gene encodes CDR1 LNHDA and CDR2 SQIVND (reference sequence). There are 14 residues in the CDR3. The CDR3 region has the DNA TGTGCCAGTAGTATCGGACACGTTAACAATGAGCAGTTCTTC. This encodes CASSIGHVNNEQFF.

The chain combines TRBV7-6 with TRBJ1-4; D call uncertain. CDR1 SGHVS and CDR2 FNYEAQ come from the germline V gene. With 7 bases removed from V and 1 base from J, the gap between germline ends came to 13 bases. The length of the CDR3 is 15 residues. In DNA, the CDR3 is TGTGCCAGCAAACAATCCCTTGGAACTAATGAAAAACTGTTTTTT. This sequence encodes CASKQSLGTNEKLFF.